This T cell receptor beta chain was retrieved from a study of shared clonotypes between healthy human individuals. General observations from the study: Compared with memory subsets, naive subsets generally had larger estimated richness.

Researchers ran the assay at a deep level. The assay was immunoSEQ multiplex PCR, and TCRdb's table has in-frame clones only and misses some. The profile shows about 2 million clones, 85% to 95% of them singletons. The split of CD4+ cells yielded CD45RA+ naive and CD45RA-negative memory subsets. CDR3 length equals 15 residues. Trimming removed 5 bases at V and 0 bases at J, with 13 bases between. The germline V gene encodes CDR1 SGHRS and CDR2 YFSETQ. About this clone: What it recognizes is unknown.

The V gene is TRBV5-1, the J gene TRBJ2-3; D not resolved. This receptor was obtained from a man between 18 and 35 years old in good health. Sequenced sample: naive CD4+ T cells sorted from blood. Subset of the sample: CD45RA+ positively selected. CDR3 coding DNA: TGCGCCAGCAGTTACGAAAGGCCTAGCACAGATACGCAGTATTTT. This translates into CASSYERPSTDTQYF. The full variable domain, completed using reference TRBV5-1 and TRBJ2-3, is KAGVTQTPRYLIKTRGQQVTLSCSPISGHRSVSWYQQTPGQGLQFLFEYFSETQRNKGNFPGRFSGRQFSNSRSEMNVSTLELGDSALYLCASSYERPSTDTQYFGPGTRLTVL.